The present TCR beta chain was sequenced within a study of technical replicates of blood from a few donors. Sequencing was performed with immunoSEQ multiplex PCR; in TCRdb, only in-frame clones are kept and a portion is missing. The sample includes 80,000 or so clones, about 94% of them seen just once. The CDR3 is made up of 14 amino acids. CDR1 is MNHEY, CDR2 SMNVEV, per germline (reference sequence). V was pared by 4 bases and J by 0 bases, with 9 bases between. This clone was counted a few times. This receptor was identified in a human donor in good health. The V gene is TRBV27, the J gene TRBJ1-1; D is unresolved. Sequenced material: T cells isolated from PBMCs. CDR3 bases: TGTGCCAGCAGTTGGAGAGGGCTGAACACTGAAGCTTTCTTT. It is translated as CASSWRGLNTEAFF.